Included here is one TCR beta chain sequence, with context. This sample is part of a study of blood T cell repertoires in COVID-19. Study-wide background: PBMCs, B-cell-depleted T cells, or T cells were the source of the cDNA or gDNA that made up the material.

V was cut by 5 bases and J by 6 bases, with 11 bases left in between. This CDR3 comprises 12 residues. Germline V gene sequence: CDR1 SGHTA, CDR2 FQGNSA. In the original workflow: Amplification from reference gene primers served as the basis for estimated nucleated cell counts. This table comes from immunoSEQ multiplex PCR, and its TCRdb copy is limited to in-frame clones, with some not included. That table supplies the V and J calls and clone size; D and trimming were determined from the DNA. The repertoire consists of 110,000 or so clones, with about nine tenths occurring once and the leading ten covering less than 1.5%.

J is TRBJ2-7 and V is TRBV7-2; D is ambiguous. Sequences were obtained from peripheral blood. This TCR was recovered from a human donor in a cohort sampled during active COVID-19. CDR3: CASSTEASEQYF. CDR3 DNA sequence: TGTGCCAGCAGCACCGAGGCGTCCGAGCAGTACTTC.